This is a list of T cell receptor beta chains from one sample in a study of T cell responses to AZD1222 COVID-19 vaccine. The protocol was immunoSEQ multiplex PCR, while the TCRdb copy is restricted to in-frame clones and leaves out a portion. The sample lists 100,000 to 150,000 clones; 75% to 90% were seen once. The specimen was peripheral blood, collected on day 0 of AZD1222 vaccination. Source of these receptors: an adult in good health. CDR3s leave out the opening cysteine and the closing phenylalanine or tryptophan. The D gene is left open where the match is weak.

V gene	D gene	J gene	CDR3 protein
TRBV4-3	TRBD1	TRBJ1-1	ASSQRDRGHSEAF
TRBV2	.	TRBJ1-1	ASTQGLNTEAF
TRBV7-9	.	TRBJ1-5	ASSFGSNQPQH
TRBV2	.	TRBJ1-5	ASSSLGGRLSNQPQH
TRBV3-1/TRBV3-2	.	TRBJ1-2	ASGGQGYGYT
TRBV7-9	.	TRBJ1-3	ASSLVGSGNTIY
TRBV28	TRBD2	TRBJ2-5	ASSPQLAGGRETQY
TRBV19	.	TRBJ2-6	ASSSGAGANVLT
TRBV9	.	TRBJ1-3	ASSVDAGTGNTIY
TRBV12-3/TRBV12-4	TRBD1	TRBJ1-2	ASSRGQNYGYT
TRBV4-1	.	TRBJ2-7	ASSLEGVGFDEQY
TRBV5-4	TRBD1	TRBJ1-1	ASRLQGANTEAF
TRBV4-2	TRBD1	TRBJ1-4	ASSPPGGGEKLF
TRBV5-4	TRBD1	TRBJ1-2	ASSKATTATGNYGYT
TRBV18	.	TRBJ2-7	ASSPDTIYEQY
TRBV19	.	TRBJ1-3	ASSTGQSSGNTIY
TRBV9	TRBD1	TRBJ1-2	ASSVTDRALYGYT
TRBV10-3	.	TRBJ1-6	AISEPQEPNSPLH
TRBV7-2	TRBD1	TRBJ1-2	ASSFAPGQGNGYT
TRBV5-1	.	TRBJ1-4	ASSPTPTNEKLF
TRBV2	.	TRBJ1-2	ASISLVVDGYT
TRBV2	.	TRBJ2-1	ARAGAGYNEQF
TRBV3-1/TRBV3-2	.	TRBJ2-2	ASSQVGELF